These 5 T cell receptor beta chains share one sample of origin, sequenced in a study of cytomegalovirus exposure and HLA in healthy donors. Both 60 Vbeta primers and 13 Jbeta primers went into the PCR. This table comes from immunoSEQ multiplex PCR, and its TCRdb copy is limited to in-frame clones, with some not included. Of approximately 51,000 clones listed, about four fifths are singletons. The sample was PBMCs. These receptors were taken from a boy aged 10-17 years in good health and CMV-seropositive.

V usage is TRBV7-6 and J usage is TRBJ1-1; D uncertain. V was cut by 5 bases and J by 0 bases, with 10 bases left in between. The CDR3 length is 14 residues. Germline loops: CDR1 SGHVS, CDR2 FNYEAQ. CDR3 region: CASSPGRLNTEAFF. In nucleotides, the CDR3 is TGTGCCAGCAGCCCGGGAAGGTTGAACACTGAAGCTTTCTTT.

This clone was found a few times. This chain uses TRBV19 with TRBJ1-1; D unresolved. Germline CDR1 is LNHDA and CDR2 is SQIVND (reference sequence). Deletions cut 1 base from V and 2 bases from J, with 5 bases between. This CDR3 has 13 amino acids. CDR3 nucleotide sequence: TGTGCCAGTAGTATAGGAGAAAACACTGAAGCTTTCTTT. Translated, it gives CASSIGENTEAFF.

The rearrangement links TRBV7-2 to TRBJ2-7; unclear D gene. Germline V gene sequence: CDR1 SGHTA, CDR2 FQGNSA. Trimming removed 4 bases at V and 7 bases at J, with 8 bases between. The CDR3 spans 11 residues. The CDR3 DNA follows: TGTGCCAGCAGCTCCCTTATTGAGCAGTACTTC. Its protein is CASSSLIEQYF.

The CDR3 loop reads CASGDGSYGYTF. The DNA of the CDR3 is TGTGCCAGCGGGGATGGGAGCTATGGCTACACCTTC. The chain carries TRBV13 and TRBJ1-2; D not certain. Per the germline V gene, CDR1 is PRHDT and CDR2 is FYEKMQ (reference sequence). CDR3 size: 12 residues. V lost 8 bases to trimming and J lost 4 bases, with 11 bases between them.

The chain employs TRBV9 and TRBJ1-2; D gene uncertain. V gave up 0 bases and J gave up 3 bases, with 15 bases separating them. The CDR3 has 16 amino acids. Germline CDR1 SGDLS, CDR2 YYNGEE. The CDR3 DNA reads as TGTGCCAGCAGCGTAGAAGCGCGGATAGGATACTATGGCTACACCTTC. Translation: CASSVEARIGYYGYTF.